The 15 T cell receptor beta chains below were found in one sample sequenced in a study of control samples from healthy donors and cancer patients (dated by TCRdb to the early 2020s). Library construction relied on the immunoSEQ multiplex PCR assay. What TCRdb holds here is the immuneACCESS table cut down to in-frame rearrangements. Part of the clones is not present; checked against another copy, under half of the missing clones reflect an unresolved V gene, and the others are unexplained. Counted in this sample were 150,000 to 200,000 clones; roughly 89% of them appeared once. Of the sample, 12% falls within the top ten clones. The sample comprised blood. Receptors originate from a man aged 30-40 years in good health.

The rearrangement joins TRBV24-1 to TRBJ2-2; a weak D match, TRBD2 (6 bases). The germline gives CDR1 KGHDR, CDR2 SFDVKD. The CDR3 covers 11 residues. V was clipped by 10 bases and J by 6 bases, with 8 bases between them. CDR3 sequence reads: CATGTPGELFF. The CDR3, as DNA: TGTGCCACGGGGACTCCCGGGGAGCTGTTTTTT.

The chain combines TRBV20-1 with TRBJ1-4, with D unclear. Trimming took off 4 bases at V and 4 bases at J, with 4 bases between the two ends. CDR1 is DFQATT and CDR2 is SNEGSKA in the germline V gene (reference sequence). The CDR3 extends over 11 amino acids. CDR3 DNA sequence: TGCAGTGCTAAGGGTAATGAAAAACTGTTTTTT. It encodes CSAKGNEKLFF.

The chain has TRBV14 and TRBJ2-7, with D uncertain. Trimming pared 4 bases from V and 7 bases from J, leaving 14 bases between. Per germline, CDR1 SGHDN and CDR2 FVKESK. CDR3 size: 13 residues. Here the CDR3 DNA reads TGTGCCAGCAGCCGTCTAGAGGTTGATGAGCAGTACTTC. It encodes CASSRLEVDEQYF.

The rearrangement uses TRBV6-2 or TRBV6-3 and TRBJ1-5; D is undetermined. V dropped 5 bases and J dropped 2 bases, with 16 bases sitting between them. This CDR3 has 16 amino acids. CDR1 and CDR2 (germline): MNHEY, SVGEGT. The CDR3 DNA reads TGTGCCAGCAGTCCAATCCAGACTGGAGGCAATCAGCCCCAGCATTTT. This encodes CASSPIQTGGNQPQHF.

V gene TRBV30 combines with J gene TRBJ1-2; D perhaps matches TRBD1 (6 bases). This CDR3 comprises 13 residues. CDR1 GTSNPN and CDR2 SVGIG come from the germline V gene (reference sequence). As DNA, the CDR3 is TGTGCGTCAGGGGCCTCCCAATGGGATGGCTACACCTTC. Translating gives CASGASQWDGYTF.

The chain combines TRBV5-6 with TRBJ1-1; D unresolved. V dropped 6 bases and J dropped 0 bases, with 6 bases sitting between them. Germline loops: CDR1 SGHDT, CDR2 YYEEEE. The CDR3 length is 12 residues. The CDR3 nucleotides read TGTGCCAGCACTCAGCTGAACACTGAAGCTTTCTTT. Translating it yields CASTQLNTEAFF.

This clone was counted once. This rearrangement joins TRBV10-3 to TRBJ1-5; 9 bases match TRBD1. CDR1 is ENHRY, CDR2 SYGVKD, per germline. The ends lost 4 bases at V and 6 bases at J; junction bases unmatched: 10. The CDR3 spans 16 residues. CDR3 bases: TGTGCCATCAGTGCACAGGGGGCAAGCGAACGTCAGCCCCAGCATTTT. Its translation is CAISAQGASERQPQHF.

This chain connects TRBV6-4 to TRBJ2-5; weak D call: TRBD1 (6 bases). The V gene's germline CDR1 is MRHNA and CDR2 SNTAGT. This CDR3 is built from 12 residues. The V and J ends lost 6 bases and 7 bases respectively, with 12 bases between them. The CDR3 sequence: CASSVQGATQYF. In DNA, the CDR3 is TGTGCCAGCAGCGTACAGGGAGCGACCCAGTACTTC.

This clone was seen a handful of times. For the CDR3, the DNA is TGCGCCAGCAGTGAGCTCCTAGCGGGATCGAACACCGGGGAGCTGTTTTTT. Translated, it gives CASSELLAGSNTGELFF. The V call is TRBV10-1, the J call TRBJ2-2; TRBD2 matches 9 bases. Germline V gene lookup returns CDR1 WNHNN and CDR2 SYGVQD (reference sequence). The V and J ends lost 2 bases and 0 bases, in that order; junction bases with no gene match: 4. The CDR3 is 17 residues long.

The rearrangement uses TRBV15 and TRBJ1-6, with D unclear. Per the germline V gene, CDR1 is LNHNV and CDR2 is YYDKDF (reference sequence). The CDR3 extends over 17 amino acids. V gave up 1 base and J gave up 0 bases, with 10 bases separating them. The CDR3 reads CATSRAAISSYNSPLHF. The CDR3, as DNA: TGTGCCACCAGCAGAGCCGCTATAAGCTCCTATAATTCACCCCTCCACTTT.

The CDR3 bases are TGTGCCAGCAGCTTGTCAGAGGTTGGCTACACCTTC. Its translation is CASSLSEVGYTF. The chain joins TRBV5-4 to TRBJ1-2; no clear D gene. Germline V CDR1 and CDR2: SGHNT, YYREEE (reference sequence). V lost 1 base and J 7 bases, leaving 8 bases between the germline ends. The CDR3 has 12 residues.

The genes are TRBV9 and TRBJ1-1; unclear D gene. The germline V and J ends were trimmed by 3 bases and 3 bases, with 15 bases remaining between them. Germline CDR1 and CDR2: SGDLS and YYNGEE. The CDR3 runs to 15 residues. The DNA of the CDR3 is TGTGCCAGCAGCGGTGGGAGTCCGGGAGACACTGAAGCTTTCTTT. This gives the protein CASSGGSPGDTEAFF.

The chain recombines TRBV19 with TRBJ2-7; 12 bases align to TRBD1. Germline CDR1 reads LNHDA; CDR2 reads SQIVND (reference sequence). The CDR3 covers 20 residues. The trim removed 5 bases at V and 7 bases at J, leaving 24 bases unmatched. CDR3 region: CASSLDGPGQGARRGREQYF. CDR3 DNA: TGTGCCAGTAGTCTCGATGGACCGGGACAGGGGGCGCGAAGGGGAAGAGAGCAGTACTTC.

V and J are TRBV29-1 and TRBJ1-4; possible D gene TRBD1, 5 bases. Between the trimmed V and J ends, which lost 6 bases and 2 bases, there was a span of 13 bases. CDR1 and CDR2 (germline): SQVTM, ANQGSEA. This CDR3 has 14 amino acids. The CDR3 reads CSVPGGSTNEKLFF. The CDR3 DNA sequence: TGCAGCGTCCCCGGGGGGTCGACTAATGAAAAACTGTTTTTT.

The chain combines TRBV4-2 with TRBJ2-5; 14 nucleotides match TRBD2. The V segment lost 0 bases and the J segment 4 bases; nucleotides outside the gene matches: 19. Germline V gene data show CDR1 as LGHNA and CDR2 as YNFKEQ. CDR3 length: 22 amino acids. The DNA of the CDR3 is TGTGCCAGCAGCCAAGAAGTTGAACCGGGACTAGCGGGGGCACGAGATTTAGAGACCCAGTACTTC. This translates into CASSQEVEPGLAGARDLETQYF.